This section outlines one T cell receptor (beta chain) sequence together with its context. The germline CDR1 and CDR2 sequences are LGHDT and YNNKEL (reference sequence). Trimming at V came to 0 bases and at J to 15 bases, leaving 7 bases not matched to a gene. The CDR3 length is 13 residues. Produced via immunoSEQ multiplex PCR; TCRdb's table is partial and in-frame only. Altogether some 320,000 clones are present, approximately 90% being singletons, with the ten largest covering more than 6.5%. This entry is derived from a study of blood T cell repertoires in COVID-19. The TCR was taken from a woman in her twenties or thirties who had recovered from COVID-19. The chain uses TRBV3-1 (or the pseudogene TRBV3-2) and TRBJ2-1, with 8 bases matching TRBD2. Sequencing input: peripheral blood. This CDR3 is CASSQESGTRGFF. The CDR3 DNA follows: TGTGCCAGCAGCCAAGAAAGCGGGACTAGAGGGTTCTTC.